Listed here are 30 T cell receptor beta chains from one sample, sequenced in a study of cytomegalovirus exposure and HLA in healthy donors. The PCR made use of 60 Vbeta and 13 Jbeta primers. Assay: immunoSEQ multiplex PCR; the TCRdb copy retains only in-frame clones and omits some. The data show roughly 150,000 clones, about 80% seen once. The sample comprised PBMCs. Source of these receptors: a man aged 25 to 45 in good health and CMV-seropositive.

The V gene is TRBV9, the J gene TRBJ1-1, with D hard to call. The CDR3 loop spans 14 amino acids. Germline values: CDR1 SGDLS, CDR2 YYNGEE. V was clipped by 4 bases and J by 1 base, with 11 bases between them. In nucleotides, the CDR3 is TGTGCCAGCAGCCCGAGTCCGGGGAACACTGAAGCTTTCTTT. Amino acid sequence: CASSPSPGNTEAFF. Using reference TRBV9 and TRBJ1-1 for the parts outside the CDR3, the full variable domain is DSGVTQTPKHLITATGQRVTLRCSPRSGDLSVYWYQQSLDQGLQFLIQYYNGEERAKGNILERFSAQQFPDLHSELNLSSLELGDSALYFCASSPSPGNTEAFFGQGTRLTVV.

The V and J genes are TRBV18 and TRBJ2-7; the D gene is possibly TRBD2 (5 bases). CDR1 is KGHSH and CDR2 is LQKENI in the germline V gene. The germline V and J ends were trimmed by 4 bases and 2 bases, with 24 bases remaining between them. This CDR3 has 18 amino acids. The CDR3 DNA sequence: TGTGCCAGCTCACTAGGAGTAGCGAACCAATGGCCGCCCTACGAGCAGTACTTC. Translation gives CASSLGVANQWPPYEQYF.

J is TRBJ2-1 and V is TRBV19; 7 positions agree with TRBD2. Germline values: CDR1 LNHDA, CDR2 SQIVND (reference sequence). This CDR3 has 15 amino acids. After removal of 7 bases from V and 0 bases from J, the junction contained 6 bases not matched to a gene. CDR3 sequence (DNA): TGTGCCAGTATTGAGCGGGGCAGCTCCTACAATGAGCAGTTCTTC. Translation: CASIERGSSYNEQFF. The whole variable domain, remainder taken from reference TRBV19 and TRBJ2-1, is DGGITQSPKYLFRKEGQNVTLSCEQNLNHDAMYWYRQDPGQGLRLIYYSQIVNDFQKGDIAEGYSVSREKKESFPLTVTSAQKNPTAFYLCASIERGSSYNEQFFGPGTRLTVL.

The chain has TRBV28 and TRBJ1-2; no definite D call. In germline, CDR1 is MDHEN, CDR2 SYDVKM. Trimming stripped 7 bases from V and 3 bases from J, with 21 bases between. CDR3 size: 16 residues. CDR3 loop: CASNPGATPLDYGYTF. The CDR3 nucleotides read TGTGCCAGCAACCCGGGTGCAACCCCGCTAGACTATGGCTACACCTTC.

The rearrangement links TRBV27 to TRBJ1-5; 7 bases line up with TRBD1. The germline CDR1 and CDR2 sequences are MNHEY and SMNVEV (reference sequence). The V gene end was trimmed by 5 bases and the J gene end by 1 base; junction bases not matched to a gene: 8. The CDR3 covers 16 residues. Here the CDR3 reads CASSIGGGLSNQPQHF. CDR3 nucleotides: TGTGCCAGCAGTATTGGAGGGGGCTTAAGCAATCAGCCCCAGCATTTT.

In DNA form, the CDR3 reads TGTGCCAGCCGGGAGGGCGGGGAGCTGTTTTTT. Protein: CASREGGELFF. The chain combines TRBV28 with TRBJ2-2, with 8 positions matching TRBD2. V trimming: 8 bases; J trimming: 7 bases; junction bases outside the gene matches: 0. This CDR3 region has 11 residues. CDR1 MDHEN and CDR2 SYDVKM come from the germline V gene.

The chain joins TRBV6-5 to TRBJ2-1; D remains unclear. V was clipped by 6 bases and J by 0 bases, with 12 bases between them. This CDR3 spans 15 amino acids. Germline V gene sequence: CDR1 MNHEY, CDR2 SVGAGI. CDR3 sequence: CASSQQWNSYNEQFF. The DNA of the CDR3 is TGTGCCAGCAGCCAACAGTGGAACTCCTACAATGAGCAGTTCTTC.

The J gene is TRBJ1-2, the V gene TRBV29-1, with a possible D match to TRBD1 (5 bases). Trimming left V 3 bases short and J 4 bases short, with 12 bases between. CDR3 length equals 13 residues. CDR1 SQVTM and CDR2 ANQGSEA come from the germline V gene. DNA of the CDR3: TGCAGCGTTGATCCAGGGTTGGGCTATGGCTACACCTTC. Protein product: CSVDPGLGYGYTF.

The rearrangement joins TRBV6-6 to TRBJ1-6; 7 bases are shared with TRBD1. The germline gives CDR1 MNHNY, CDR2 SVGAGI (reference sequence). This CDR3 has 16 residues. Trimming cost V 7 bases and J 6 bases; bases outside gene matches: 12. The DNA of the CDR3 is TGTGCCAGCAAACACATGCGGACAGGTCTTAATTCACCCCTCCACTTT. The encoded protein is CASKHMRTGLNSPLHF.

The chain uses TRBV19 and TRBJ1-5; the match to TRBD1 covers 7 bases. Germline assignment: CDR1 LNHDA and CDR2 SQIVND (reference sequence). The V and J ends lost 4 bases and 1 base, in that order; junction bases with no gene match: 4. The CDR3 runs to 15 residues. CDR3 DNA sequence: TGTGCCAGTAGTACCCCGGACAGGAGCAATCAGCCCCAGCATTTT. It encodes CASSTPDRSNQPQHF.

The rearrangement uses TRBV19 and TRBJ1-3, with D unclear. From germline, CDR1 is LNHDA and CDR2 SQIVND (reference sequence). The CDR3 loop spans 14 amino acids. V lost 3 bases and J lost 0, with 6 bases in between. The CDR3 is CASSIQYSGNTIYF. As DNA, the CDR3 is TGTGCCAGTAGTATTCAGTACTCTGGAAACACCATATATTTT.

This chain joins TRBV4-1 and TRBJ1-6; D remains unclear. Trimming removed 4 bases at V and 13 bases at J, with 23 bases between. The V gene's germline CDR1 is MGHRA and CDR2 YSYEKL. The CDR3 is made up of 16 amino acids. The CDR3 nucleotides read TGCGCCAGCAGCCCCGATCGAGCGGACCGCGGATGGCCCCTCCACTTT. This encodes CASSPDRADRGWPLHF.

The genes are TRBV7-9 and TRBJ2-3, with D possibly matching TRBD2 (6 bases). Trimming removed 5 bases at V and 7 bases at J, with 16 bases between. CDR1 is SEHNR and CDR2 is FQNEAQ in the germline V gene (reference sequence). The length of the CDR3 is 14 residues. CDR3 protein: CASSPASADYTQYF. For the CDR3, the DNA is TGTGCCAGCAGCCCGGCTAGCGCAGATTATACGCAGTATTTT.

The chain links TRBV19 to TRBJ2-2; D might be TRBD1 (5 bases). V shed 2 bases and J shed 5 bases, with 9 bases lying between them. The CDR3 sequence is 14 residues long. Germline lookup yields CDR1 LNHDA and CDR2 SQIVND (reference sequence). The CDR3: CASSIRTQTGELFF. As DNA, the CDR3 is TGTGCCAGTAGTATAAGGACACAAACCGGGGAGCTGTTTTTT.

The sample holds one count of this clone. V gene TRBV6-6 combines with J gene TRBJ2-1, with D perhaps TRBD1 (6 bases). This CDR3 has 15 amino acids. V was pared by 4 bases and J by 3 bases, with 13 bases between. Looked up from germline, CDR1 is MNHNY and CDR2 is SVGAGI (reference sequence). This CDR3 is CASSFGTLNYNEQFF. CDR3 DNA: TGTGCCAGCAGTTTTGGGACATTAAACTACAATGAGCAGTTCTTC.

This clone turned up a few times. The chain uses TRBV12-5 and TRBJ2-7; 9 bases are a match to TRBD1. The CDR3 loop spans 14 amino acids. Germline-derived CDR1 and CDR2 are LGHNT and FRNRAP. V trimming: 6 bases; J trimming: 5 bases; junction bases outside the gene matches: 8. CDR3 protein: CASGLDRGFHEQYF. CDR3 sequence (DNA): TGTGCTAGTGGCCTGGACAGGGGATTCCACGAGCAGTACTTC.

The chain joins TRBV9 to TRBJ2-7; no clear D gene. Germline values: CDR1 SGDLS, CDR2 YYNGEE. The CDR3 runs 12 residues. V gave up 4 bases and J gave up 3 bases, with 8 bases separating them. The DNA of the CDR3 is TGTGCCAGCAGCACTGGCGGCTACGAGCAGTACTTC. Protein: CASSTGGYEQYF.

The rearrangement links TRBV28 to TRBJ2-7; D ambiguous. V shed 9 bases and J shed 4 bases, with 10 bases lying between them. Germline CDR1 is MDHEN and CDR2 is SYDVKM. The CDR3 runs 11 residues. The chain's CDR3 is CASRRSYEQYF. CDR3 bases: TGTGCCAGTAGGCGGTCATACGAGCAGTACTTC.

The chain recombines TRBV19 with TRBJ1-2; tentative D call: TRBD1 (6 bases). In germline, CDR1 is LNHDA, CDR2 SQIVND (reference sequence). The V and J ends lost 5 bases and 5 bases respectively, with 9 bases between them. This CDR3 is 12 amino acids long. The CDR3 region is CASSWTEYGYTF. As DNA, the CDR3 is TGTGCCAGTAGTTGGACAGAGTATGGCTACACCTTC.

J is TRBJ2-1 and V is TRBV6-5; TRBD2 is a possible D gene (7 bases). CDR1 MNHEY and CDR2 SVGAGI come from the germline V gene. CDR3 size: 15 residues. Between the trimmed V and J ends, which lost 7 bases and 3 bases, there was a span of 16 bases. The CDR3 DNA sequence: TGTGCCAGCACCGAGACGGGGGGCTTCTACAATGAGCAGTTCTTC. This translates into CASTETGGFYNEQFF.

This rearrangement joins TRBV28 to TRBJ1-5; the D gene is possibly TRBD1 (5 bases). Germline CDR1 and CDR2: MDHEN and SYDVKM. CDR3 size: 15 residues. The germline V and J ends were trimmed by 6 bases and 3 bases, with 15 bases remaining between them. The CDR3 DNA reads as TGTGCCAGCAGCGCCACGGGGGGAGTCAATCAGCCCCAGCATTTT. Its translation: CASSATGGVNQPQHF. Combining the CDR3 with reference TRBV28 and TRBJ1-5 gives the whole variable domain DVKVTQSSRYLVKRTGEKVFLECVQDMDHENMFWYRQDPGLGLRLIYFSYDVKMKEKGDIPEGYSVSREKKERFSLILESASTNQTSMYLCASSATGGVNQPQHFGDGTRLSIL.

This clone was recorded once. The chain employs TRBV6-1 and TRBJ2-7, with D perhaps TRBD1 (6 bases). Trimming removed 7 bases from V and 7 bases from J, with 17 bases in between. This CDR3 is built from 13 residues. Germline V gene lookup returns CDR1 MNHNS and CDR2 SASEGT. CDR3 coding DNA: TGTGCCAGCAATTTCCAGGCGAGGGGGGAGCAGTACTTC. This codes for CASNFQARGEQYF.

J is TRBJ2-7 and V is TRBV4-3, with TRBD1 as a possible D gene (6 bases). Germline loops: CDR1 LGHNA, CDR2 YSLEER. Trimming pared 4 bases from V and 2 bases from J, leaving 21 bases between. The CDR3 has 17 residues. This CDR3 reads CASSPHPGADRTYEQYF. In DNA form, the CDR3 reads TGCGCCAGCAGCCCCCACCCCGGGGCGGACAGAACCTACGAGCAGTACTTC.

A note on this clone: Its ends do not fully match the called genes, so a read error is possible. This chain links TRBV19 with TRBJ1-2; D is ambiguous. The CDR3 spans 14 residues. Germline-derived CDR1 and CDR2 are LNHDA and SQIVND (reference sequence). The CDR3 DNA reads TGTGCCAGTACCTTAGGCAGGTCGGACTATGGCTACACCTTT. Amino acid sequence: CASTLGRSDYGYTF.

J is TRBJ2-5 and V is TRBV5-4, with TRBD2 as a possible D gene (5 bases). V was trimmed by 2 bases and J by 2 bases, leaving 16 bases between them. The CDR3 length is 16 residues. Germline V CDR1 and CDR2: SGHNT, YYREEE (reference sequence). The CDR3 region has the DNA TGTGCCAGCAGCTTAAGAGGGCTTACGGGACAAGAGACCCAGTACTTC. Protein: CASSLRGLTGQETQYF.

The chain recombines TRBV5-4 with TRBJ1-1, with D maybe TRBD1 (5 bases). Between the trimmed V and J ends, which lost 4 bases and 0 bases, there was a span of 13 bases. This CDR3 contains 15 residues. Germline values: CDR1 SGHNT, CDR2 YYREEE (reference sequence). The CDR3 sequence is CASSILTDMNTEAFF. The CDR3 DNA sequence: TGTGCCAGCAGCATATTGACGGACATGAACACTGAAGCTTTCTTT.

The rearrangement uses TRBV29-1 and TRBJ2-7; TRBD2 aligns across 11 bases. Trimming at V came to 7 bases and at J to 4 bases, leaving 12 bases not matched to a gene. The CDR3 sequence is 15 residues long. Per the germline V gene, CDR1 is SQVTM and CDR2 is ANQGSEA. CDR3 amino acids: CSAEGQLAGVYEQYF. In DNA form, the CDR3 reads TGCAGCGCTGAGGGACAACTAGCGGGAGTTTACGAGCAGTACTTC.

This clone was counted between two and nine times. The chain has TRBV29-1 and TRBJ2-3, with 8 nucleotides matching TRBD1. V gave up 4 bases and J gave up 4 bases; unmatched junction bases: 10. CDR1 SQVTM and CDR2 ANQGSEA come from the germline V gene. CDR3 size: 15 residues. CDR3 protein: CSVVQGAFRADTQYF. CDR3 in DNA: TGCAGCGTTGTGCAGGGGGCGTTTCGGGCAGATACGCAGTATTTT.

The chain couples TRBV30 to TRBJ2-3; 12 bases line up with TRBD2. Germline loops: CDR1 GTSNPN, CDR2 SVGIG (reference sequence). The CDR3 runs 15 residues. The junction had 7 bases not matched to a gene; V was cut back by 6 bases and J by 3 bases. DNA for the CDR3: TGTGCCTGTCCCGGGACTAGCGGGTCTACAGATACGCAGTATTTT. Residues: CACPGTSGSTDTQYF. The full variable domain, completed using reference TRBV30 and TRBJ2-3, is SQTIHQWPATLVQPVGSPLSLECTVEGTSNPNLYWYRQAAGRGLQLLFYSVGIGQISSEVPQNLSASRPQDRQFILSSKKLLLSDSGFYLCACPGTSGSTDTQYFGPGTRLTVL.

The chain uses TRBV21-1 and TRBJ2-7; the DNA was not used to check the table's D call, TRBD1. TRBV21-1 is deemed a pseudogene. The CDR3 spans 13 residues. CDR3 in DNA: TGTGCCAGCGTCAGGGGGATTTCCTACGAGCAGTACTTC. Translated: CASVRGISYEQYF.